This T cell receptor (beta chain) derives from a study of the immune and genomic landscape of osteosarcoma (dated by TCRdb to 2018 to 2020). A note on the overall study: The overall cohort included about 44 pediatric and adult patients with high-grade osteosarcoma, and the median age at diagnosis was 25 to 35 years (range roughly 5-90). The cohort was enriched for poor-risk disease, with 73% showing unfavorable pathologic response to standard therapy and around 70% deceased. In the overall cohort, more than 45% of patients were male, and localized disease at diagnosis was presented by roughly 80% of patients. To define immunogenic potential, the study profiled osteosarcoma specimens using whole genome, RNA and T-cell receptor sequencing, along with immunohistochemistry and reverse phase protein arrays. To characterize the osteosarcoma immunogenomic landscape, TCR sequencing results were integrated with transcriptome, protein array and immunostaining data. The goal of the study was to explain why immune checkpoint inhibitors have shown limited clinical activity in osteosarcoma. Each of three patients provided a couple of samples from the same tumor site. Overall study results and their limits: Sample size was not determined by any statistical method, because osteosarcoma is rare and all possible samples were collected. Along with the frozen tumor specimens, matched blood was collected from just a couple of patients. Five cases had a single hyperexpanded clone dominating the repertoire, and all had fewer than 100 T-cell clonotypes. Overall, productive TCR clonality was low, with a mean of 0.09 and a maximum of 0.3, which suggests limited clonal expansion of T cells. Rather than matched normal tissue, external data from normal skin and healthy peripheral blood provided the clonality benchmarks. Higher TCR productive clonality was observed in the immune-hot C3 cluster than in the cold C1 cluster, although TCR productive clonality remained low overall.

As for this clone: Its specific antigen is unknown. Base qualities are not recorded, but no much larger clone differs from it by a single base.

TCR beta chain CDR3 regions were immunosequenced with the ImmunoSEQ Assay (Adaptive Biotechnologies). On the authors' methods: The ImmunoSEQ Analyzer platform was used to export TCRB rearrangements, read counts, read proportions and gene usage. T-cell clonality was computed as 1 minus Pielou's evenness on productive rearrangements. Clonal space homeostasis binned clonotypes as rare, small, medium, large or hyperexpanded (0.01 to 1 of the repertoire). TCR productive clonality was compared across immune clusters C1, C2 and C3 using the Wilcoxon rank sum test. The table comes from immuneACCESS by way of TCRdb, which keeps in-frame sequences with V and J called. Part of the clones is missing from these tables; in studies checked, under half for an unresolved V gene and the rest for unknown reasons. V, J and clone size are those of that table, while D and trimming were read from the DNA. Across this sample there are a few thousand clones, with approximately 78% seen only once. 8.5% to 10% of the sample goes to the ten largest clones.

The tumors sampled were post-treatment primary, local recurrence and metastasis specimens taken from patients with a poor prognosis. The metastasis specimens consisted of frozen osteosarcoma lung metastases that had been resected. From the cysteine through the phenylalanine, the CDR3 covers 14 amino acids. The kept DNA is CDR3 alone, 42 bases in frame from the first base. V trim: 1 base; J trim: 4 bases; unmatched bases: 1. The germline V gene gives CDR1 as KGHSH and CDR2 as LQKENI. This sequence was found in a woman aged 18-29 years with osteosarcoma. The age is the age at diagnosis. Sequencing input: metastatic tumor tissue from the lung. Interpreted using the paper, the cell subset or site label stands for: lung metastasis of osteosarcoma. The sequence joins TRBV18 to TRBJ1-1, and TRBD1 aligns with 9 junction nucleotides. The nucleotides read TGTGCCAGCTCACCACGACAGGGGGTCACTGAAGCTTTCTTT. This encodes CASSPRQGVTEAFF.